This T cell receptor (beta chain) was sequenced during a study of T cell changes during pregnancy in multiple sclerosis. V shed 4 bases and J 2 bases; nucleotides not matched to a gene: 7. The CDR3 runs to 15 residues. From germline, CDR1 is MDHEN and CDR2 SYDVKM. Method: immunoSEQ multiplex PCR; TCRdb's copy keeps in-frame clones and lacks some. Of tens of thousands of clones listed, approximately 92% are singletons. The TCR sequence derives from a female donor in good health, enrolled as a control in a pregnancy study. The rearrangement joins TRBV28 to TRBJ2-7; TRBD2 matches 8 bases. Sequencing used peripheral blood, obtained in the third trimester of pregnancy. The CDR3 protein is CASSSPGTSPYEQYF. The CDR3 nucleotides read TGTGCCAGCAGTTCCCCCGGGACTAGTCCCTACGAGCAGTACTTC. The whole variable domain, remainder taken from reference TRBV28 and TRBJ2-7, is DVKVTQSSRYLVKRTGEKVFLECVQDMDHENMFWYRQDPGLGLRLIYFSYDVKMKEKGDIPEGYSVSREKKERFSLILESASTNQTSMYLCASSSPGTSPYEQYFGPGTRLTVT.